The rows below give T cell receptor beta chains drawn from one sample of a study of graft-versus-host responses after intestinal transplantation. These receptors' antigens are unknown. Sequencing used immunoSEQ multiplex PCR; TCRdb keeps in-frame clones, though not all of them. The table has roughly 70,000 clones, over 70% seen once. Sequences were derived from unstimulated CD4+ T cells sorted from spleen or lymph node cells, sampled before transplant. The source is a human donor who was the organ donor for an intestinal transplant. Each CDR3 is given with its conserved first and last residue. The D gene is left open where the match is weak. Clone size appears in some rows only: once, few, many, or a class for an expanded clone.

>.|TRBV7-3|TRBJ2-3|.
CASSLKLAEPDTQYF
TGTGCCAGCAGCTTAAAACTAGCCGAACCAGATACGCAGTATTTT
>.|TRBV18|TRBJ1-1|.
CASSLTSTANIEAFF
TGTGCCAGCTCACTTACTTCTACTGCCAATATTGAAGCTTTCTTT
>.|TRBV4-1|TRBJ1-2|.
CASSLVALVSRLGYTF
TGCGCCAGCAGCCTTGTCGCGCTGGTGTCCCGCCTGGGCTACACCTTC
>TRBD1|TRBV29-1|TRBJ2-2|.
CSVQGAGELFF
TGCAGCGTCCAGGGGGCCGGGGAGCTGTTTTTT
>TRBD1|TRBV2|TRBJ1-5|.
CASSTQGAGQPQHF
TGTGCCAGCAGTACACAGGGGGCTGGACAGCCCCAGCATTTT
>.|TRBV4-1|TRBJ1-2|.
CASSQGTEPYGYTF
TGCGCCAGCAGCCAAGGAACAGAGCCCTATGGCTACACCTTC
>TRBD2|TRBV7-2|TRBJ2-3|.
CASIPPGGGLGTDTQYF
TGTGCCAGCATCCCCCCCGGGGGGGGGCTGGGCACAGATACGCAGTATTTT
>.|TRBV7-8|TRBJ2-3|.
CASSLSLGDIASTDTQYF
TGTGCCAGCAGCTTATCTTTGGGGGACATTGCTAGCACAGATACGCAGTATTTT
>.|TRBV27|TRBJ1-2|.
CASSFSQARGSGYTF
TGTGCCAGCAGTTTCAGTCAGGCCAGGGGAAGTGGCTACACCTTC
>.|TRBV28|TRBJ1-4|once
CASSSGGKLFF
TGTGCCAGCAGTTCGGGGGGAAAACTGTTTTTT
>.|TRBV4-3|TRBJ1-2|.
CASSQDFTGSYGYTF
TGCGCCAGCAGCCAAGATTTTACAGGGTCATATGGCTACACCTTC
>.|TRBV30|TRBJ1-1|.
CAWSPLRTFRGNTEAFF
TGTGCCTGGAGTCCCTTAAGAACATTCAGGGGGAACACTGAAGCTTTCTTT
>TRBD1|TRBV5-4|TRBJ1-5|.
CASSLVPVRTGPNQPQHF
TGTGCCAGCAGCTTGGTACCGGTTCGGACAGGACCCAATCAGCCCCAGCATTTT
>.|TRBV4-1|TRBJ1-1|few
CASSLQVMNTEAFF
TGCGCCAGCAGCCTACAGGTCATGAACACTGAAGCTTTCTTT